This T cell receptor beta chain was recovered during a study of T cells in Graves' hyperthyroidism and ophthalmopathy. Graves' hyperthyroidism was deemed stable given no ophthalmopathy progression within 18 months. Based on clinical symptoms, serum thyroxine and TRAb, thyroid ultrasound and orbital computed tomography, diagnoses were reached. TCR beta CDR3 regions were amplified from RNA. In the first-round RT-PCR of the TCR CDR3, the HTBI primer set was used. MiXCR, applied by TCRdb to the multiplex PCR reads, yields one record per CDR3 protein. The repertoire holds about 400,000 distinct CDR3 sequences, with roughly 13% as singletons. Per germline, CDR1 SGHDN and CDR2 FVKESK. CDR3 length equals 16 residues. V lost 4 bases, J lost 6 bases, and 8 bases stayed unmatched. Whole-study findings and limits: A 13 V-J signature model discriminated ophthalmopathy versus stable hyperthyroidism.

This clonotype was recorded at least ten times. Its antigen is as yet unknown. The specimen was blood. The chain employs TRBV14 and TRBJ2-1; the match to TRBD2 covers 11 bases. This receptor was identified in a woman under 30 with Graves' hyperthyroidism. CDR3 amino acids: CASSRSGRAFFNEQFF. In DNA form, the CDR3 reads TGTGCCAGCAGCCGTAGCGGGAGGGCCTTTTTCAATGAGCAGTTCTTC.